Shown below are 18 T cell receptor beta chains from a single sample sequenced in a study of T cell responses to AZD1222 COVID-19 vaccine. Sequenced by immunoSEQ multiplex PCR; TCRdb stores in-frame clones only, minus some. The sample consists of some 140,000 clones, about 91% of them appearing once. The source was peripheral blood, collected on day 0 of AZD1222 vaccination. These receptors were collected from an adult in good health.

This sequence joins TRBV25-1 and TRBJ2-7, with a tentative D call TRBD1 (6 bases). Trimming pared 9 bases from V and 4 bases from J, leaving 13 bases between. Germline CDR1 is MGHDK and CDR2 is SYGVNS. This CDR3 is 12 amino acids long. CDR3 loop: CARRLGGYEQYF. CDR3 coding DNA: TGTGCCAGACGGCTAGGGGGTTACGAGCAGTACTTC.

The J gene is TRBJ2-3, the V gene TRBV9; D may be TRBD2 (6 bases). V was trimmed by 0 bases and J by 2 bases, leaving 13 bases between them. Germline V gives CDR1 SGDLS, CDR2 YYNGEE. There are 16 residues in the CDR3. The CDR3 nucleotides read TGTGCCAGCAGCGTAGGGGGCAGGGAGGCCACAGATACGCAGTATTTT. Its translation: CASSVGGREATDTQYF.

The V and J genes are TRBV24-1 and TRBJ1-1; 8 bases match TRBD1. Germline loops: CDR1 KGHDR, CDR2 SFDVKD. The CDR3 length is 14 residues. The V segment lost 7 bases and the J segment 0 bases; nucleotides outside the gene matches: 3. The CDR3 reads CATRGQGLNTEAFF. Written as DNA, the CDR3 is TGTGCCACCAGAGGACAGGGCCTGAACACTGAAGCTTTCTTT.

The chain employs TRBV6-1 and TRBJ1-5; D call uncertain. The ends were cut back, 1 base at V and 2 bases at J, with 12 bases in the middle. In germline, CDR1 is MNHNS, CDR2 SASEGT. The CDR3 totals 16 residues. For the CDR3, the DNA is TGTGCCAGCAGTGAAGAGGTCTGGAGAGGCAATCAGCCCCAGCATTTT. Encoded protein: CASSEEVWRGNQPQHF.

The chain is built from TRBV4-1 and TRBJ2-1, with D perhaps matching TRBD1 or TRBD2 (5 bases each). Germline V lookup: CDR1 MGHRA, CDR2 YSYEKL. The CDR3 has 16 residues. V lost 0 bases, J lost 4 bases, and 13 bases lay in between. The DNA for the CDR3 is TGCGCCAGCAGCCAAGATCCCGGGGCCCTATACAATGAGCAGTTCTTC. Amino acids: CASSQDPGALYNEQFF.

CDR3 nucleotide sequence: TGTGCCACCAGGCAGGGCCACACTGAAGCTTTCTTT. Its translation is CATRQGHTEAFF. The V gene is TRBV6-5, the J gene TRBJ1-1, with TRBD1 as a possible D gene (5 bases). Trimming took off 10 bases at V and 3 bases at J, with 12 bases between the two ends. Germline assignment: CDR1 MNHEY and CDR2 SVGAGI. The CDR3 loop spans 12 amino acids.

The V call is TRBV7-9, the J call TRBJ1-1; 7 bases line up with TRBD1. V was pared by 5 bases and J by 11 bases, with 8 bases of the junction left unmatched. This CDR3 has 12 amino acids. Germline lookup yields CDR1 SEHNR and CDR2 FQNEAQ (reference sequence). The CDR3, as DNA: TGTGCCAGCAGCCCAGGGGGGGGTTCGGCTTTCTTT. Protein sequence: CASSPGGGSAFF.

The chain joins TRBV27 to TRBJ2-6; D call uncertain. There are 15 residues in the CDR3. Germline-derived CDR1 and CDR2 are MNHEY and SMNVEV (reference sequence). V was shortened by 5 bases and J by 3 bases, with 11 bases between the two germline ends. In nucleotides, the CDR3 is TGTGCCAGCAGTCCGTTAGGTGGTGGGGCCAACGTCCTGACTTTC. Its protein is CASSPLGGGANVLTF.

The chain links TRBV28 to TRBJ1-2; a possible D gene is TRBD1 (6 bases). There are 15 residues in the CDR3. The V gene's germline CDR1 is MDHEN and CDR2 SYDVKM. V was trimmed by 7 bases and J by 4 bases, leaving 19 bases between them. CDR3 in amino acids: CASTSVPQGPYGYTF. The CDR3, as DNA: TGTGCCAGCACCTCTGTCCCTCAGGGGCCCTATGGCTACACCTTC.

This chain joins TRBV10-2 and TRBJ1-5, with 7 bases aligning to TRBD1. V gave up 8 bases and J gave up 9 bases; unmatched junction bases: 10. The CDR3 sequence is 13 residues long. Per germline, CDR1 WSHSY and CDR2 SAAADI. CDR3 residues: CASGGQPTAPQHF. Written as DNA, the CDR3 is TGCGCCAGCGGGGGACAGCCTACAGCGCCCCAGCATTTT.

The rearrangement uses TRBV19 and TRBJ1-5, with D tentatively TRBD1 (6 bases). Per germline, CDR1 LNHDA and CDR2 SQIVND (reference sequence). V lost 8 bases and J 1 base, leaving 24 bases between the germline ends. The CDR3 loop spans 18 amino acids. The CDR3 is CASRRLGGQGRSNQPQHF. As DNA, the CDR3 is TGTGCCAGTCGCCGACTCGGGGGGCAGGGGAGGAGCAATCAGCCCCAGCATTTT.

V is TRBV7-9 and J is TRBJ2-3, with D perhaps TRBD2 (6 bases). This CDR3 comprises 14 residues. V was shortened by 5 bases and J by 4 bases, with 13 bases between the two germline ends. Germline V gene sequence: CDR1 SEHNR, CDR2 FQNEAQ (reference sequence). The CDR3 DNA follows: TGTGCCAGCAGCCCCCGGGACTTCGCAGATACGCAGTATTTT. This gives the protein CASSPRDFADTQYF.

The chain is built from TRBV9 and TRBJ2-1, with D possibly matching TRBD2 (7 bases). Germline CDR1 and CDR2: SGDLS and YYNGEE. The CDR3 consists of 15 residues. Trimming stripped 3 bases from V and 4 bases from J, with 14 bases between. In DNA, the CDR3 is TGTGCCAGCAGCGGGGAGGGGGGCTTTTACAATGAGCAGTTCTTC. The encoded protein is CASSGEGGFYNEQFF. Drawing the rest from reference TRBV9 and TRBJ2-1, the complete variable domain is DSGVTQTPKHLITATGQRVTLRCSPRSGDLSVYWYQQSLDQGLQFLIQYYNGEERAKGNILERFSAQQFPDLHSELNLSSLELGDSALYFCASSGEGGFYNEQFFGPGTRLTVL.

V usage is TRBV5-6 and J usage is TRBJ2-1; 8 nucleotides match TRBD2. CDR1 and CDR2 from the germline V gene are SGHDT and YYEEEE. The ends lost 3 bases at V and 15 bases at J; junction bases unmatched: 17. There are 15 residues in the CDR3. CDR3 DNA sequence: TGTGCCAGCAGCTATGGACTAGCTCCCTCGGCACAAACGTTCTTC. This sequence encodes CASSYGLAPSAQTFF.

This rearrangement joins TRBV18 to TRBJ2-3; 10 positions match TRBD1. The CDR3 is made up of 15 amino acids. V shed 6 bases and J 1 base; nucleotides not matched to a gene: 4. Per the germline V gene, CDR1 is KGHSH and CDR2 is LQKENI. CDR3 in amino acids: CASSRGTGGTDTQYF. The CDR3, as DNA: TGTGCCAGCTCGCGAGGGACAGGGGGCACAGATACGCAGTATTTT.

The chain couples TRBV6-5 to TRBJ2-7; D is undetermined. Germline V gene data show CDR1 as MNHEY and CDR2 as SVGAGI. This CDR3 contains 13 residues. The V gene lost 5 bases and the J gene lost 6 bases, with 14 bases spanning the gap. The CDR3 sequence: CASSMVNRGEQYF. In DNA, the CDR3 is TGTGCCAGCAGTATGGTAAATCGAGGCGAGCAGTACTTC.

The chain employs TRBV12-5 and TRBJ1-2; weak D call: TRBD1 (6 bases). The CDR3 contains 16 residues. Trimming cost V 0 bases and J 5 bases, with 16 bases left between them. Germline V gene lookup returns CDR1 LGHNT and CDR2 FRNRAP. The CDR3 DNA follows: TGTGCTAGTGGTTTGGTAAGGGGGGACCTGGGTTATGGCTACACCTTC. The encoded protein is CASGLVRGDLGYGYTF.

This chain joins TRBV11-3 and TRBJ2-1; maybe TRBD2 (5 bases). The CDR3 runs to 16 residues. Germline V gene lookup returns CDR1 SGHNT and CDR2 YENEEA. Trimming shortened V by 4 bases and J by 1 base, and 14 bases separated the two germline ends. The CDR3 sequence: CASSSWGLASYNEQFF. The CDR3 coding sequence is TGTGCCAGCAGCTCATGGGGTCTAGCTTCCTACAATGAGCAGTTCTTC.